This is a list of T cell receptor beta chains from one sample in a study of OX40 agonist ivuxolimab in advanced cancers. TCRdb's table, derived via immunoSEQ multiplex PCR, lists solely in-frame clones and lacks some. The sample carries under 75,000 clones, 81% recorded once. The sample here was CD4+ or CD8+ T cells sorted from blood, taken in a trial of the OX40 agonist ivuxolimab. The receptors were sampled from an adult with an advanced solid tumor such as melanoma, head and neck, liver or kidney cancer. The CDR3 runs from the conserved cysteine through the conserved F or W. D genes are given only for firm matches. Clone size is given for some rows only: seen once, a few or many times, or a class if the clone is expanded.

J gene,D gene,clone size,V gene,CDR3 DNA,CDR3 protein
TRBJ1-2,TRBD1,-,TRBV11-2,TGTGCCAGCAGGCCACCAGGGGGGGGCTACACCTTC,CASRPPGGGYTF
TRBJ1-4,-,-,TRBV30,TGTGCCTGGGGGCCTAGGGTGAGAACGGAAAAACTGTTTTTT,CAWGPRVRTEKLFF
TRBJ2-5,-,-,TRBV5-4,TGTGCCAGCAGCCGCAAGAAGACAACCCTCCAAGAGACCCAGTACTTC,CASSRKKTTLQETQYF
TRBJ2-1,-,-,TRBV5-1,TGCGCCAGCAGCTTACTAGCAAGCTCCTACAATGAGCAGTTCTTC,CASSLLASSYNEQFF
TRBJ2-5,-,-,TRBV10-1,TGCGCCACCAACCGGGGGCTCCAAGAGGCCCAGTACTTC,CATNRGLQEAQYF
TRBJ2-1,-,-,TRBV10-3,TGTGCCATCACCGACGCGCCACAGGGCCTCGGGGTCAATGAGCAGTTCTTC,CAITDAPQGLGVNEQFF
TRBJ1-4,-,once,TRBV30,TGTGCCTGGAGTGTAGGGGAAAAACTGTTTTTT,CAWSVGEKLFF
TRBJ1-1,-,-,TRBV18,TGTGCCAGCTCTAGCGGAGAAGTGGGGGGAGGCACTGAAGCTTTCTTT,CASSSGEVGGGTEAFF
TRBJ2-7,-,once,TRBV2,TGTGCCAGCAGTGAAGCGCTTGTCGGACCATCCTACGAGCAGTACTTC,CASSEALVGPSYEQYF
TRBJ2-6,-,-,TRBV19,TGTGCCAGTAGTATCGACTTCGGTTCCGGGGCCAACGTCCTGACTTTC,CASSIDFGSGANVLTF
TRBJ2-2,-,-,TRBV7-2,TGTGCCAGCAGCTCGAGCACCGGGGAGCTGTTTTTT,CASSSSTGELFF
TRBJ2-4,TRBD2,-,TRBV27,TGTGCCAGCAGTTTATTTGGGGGGAGGGAAAACATTCAGTACTTC,CASSLFGGRENIQYF
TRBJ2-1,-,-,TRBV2,TGTGCCAGCAGTGAAAGAGTTAGGGGTGCTTTCTACAATGAGCAGTTCTTC,CASSERVRGAFYNEQFF
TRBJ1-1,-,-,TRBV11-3,TGTGCCAGCAGCTTAACAGACCCTTTCTTT,CASSLTDPFF
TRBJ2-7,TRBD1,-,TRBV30,TGTGCCTGGATGGAGGCAGGGGGCTACGAGCAGTACTTC,CAWMEAGGYEQYF
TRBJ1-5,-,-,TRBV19,TGTGCCAGTAGTATTATACAGGGAGGCAATCAGCCCCAGCATTTT,CASSIIQGGNQPQHF
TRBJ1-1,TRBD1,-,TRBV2,TGTGCCAGCTCCGTCACAGGGGATTGGGCAGAAGCTTTCTTT,CASSVTGDWAEAFF
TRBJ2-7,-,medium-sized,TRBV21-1,TGTGCCAGCAACCTGCCGGACAGGGAAGGCGCCTACGAGCAGTACTTC,CASNLPDREGAYEQYF
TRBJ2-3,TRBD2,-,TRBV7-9,TGTGCCAGCAGCCCCCGGACTAGCGGGGATACGCAGTATTTT,CASSPRTSGDTQYF
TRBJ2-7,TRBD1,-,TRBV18,TGTGCCAGCTCACCAGGGACAGAGTACGAGCAGTACTTC,CASSPGTEYEQYF
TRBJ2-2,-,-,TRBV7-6,TGTGCCAGCAGCTCCCAGCAGAACACCGGGGAGCTGTTTTTT,CASSSQQNTGELFF
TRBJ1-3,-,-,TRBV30,TGTGCCTGGACCTCCCTTGGAGGGCGGATCTCTGGAAACACCATATATTTT,CAWTSLGGRISGNTIYF
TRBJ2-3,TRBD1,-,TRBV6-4,TGTGCCAGCAGCCCGAGGACAGGGGGAGTCCCTACGCAGTATTTT,CASSPRTGGVPTQYF
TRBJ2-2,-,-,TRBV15,TGTGCCACCAGCCAGGACACAGCCGGGGAGCTGTTTTTT,CATSQDTAGELFF
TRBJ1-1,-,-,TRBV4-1,TGCGCCAGCAGCCATACCGGGACGCAAATTGAAGCTTTCTTT,CASSHTGTQIEAFF
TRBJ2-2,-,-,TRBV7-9,TGTGCCAGCAGCACGGCCTCCAACACCGGGGAGCTGTTTTTT,CASSTASNTGELFF
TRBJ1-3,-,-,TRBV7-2,TGTGCCAGCAGCTTAGCCGGTCGCGGGTCTCTCTCTGGAAACACCATATATTTT,CASSLAGRGSLSGNTIYF
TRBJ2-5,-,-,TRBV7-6,TGTGCCAGCAGCTTAGAGGCGACCGAAGAGACCCAGTACTTC,CASSLEATEETQYF
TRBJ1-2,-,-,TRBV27,TGTGCCAGCAAGGACGGCCCCGGCTATGGCTACACCTTC,CASKDGPGYGYTF
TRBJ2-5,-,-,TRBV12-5,TGTGCTAGTGGCAAGGGCTCCCAAGAGACCCAGTACTTC,CASGKGSQETQYF
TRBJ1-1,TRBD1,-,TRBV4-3,TGCGCCAGCAGCCAAGGGCCGACAGGGGGTGGCACTGAAGCTTTCTTT,CASSQGPTGGGTEAFF
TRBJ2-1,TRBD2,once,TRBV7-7,TGTGCCAGCAGCCCCACTTTGGGGGGAGCGGGGGGCCCCCTTGATGAGCAGTTCTTC,CASSPTLGGAGGPLDEQFF
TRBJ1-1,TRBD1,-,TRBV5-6,TGTGCCAGCAGCAGGGGACAGGGGGCGTTCCCTGAAGCTTTCTTT,CASSRGQGAFPEAFF
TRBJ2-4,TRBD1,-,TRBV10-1,TGCGCCAGCAGACCCAGGACAGGGGAGGACATTCAGTACTTC,CASRPRTGEDIQYF
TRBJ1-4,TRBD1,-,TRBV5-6,TGTGCCAGCAGCAGTAACAGGGGAGGACTGGAAAGTGAAAAACTGTTTTTT,CASSSNRGGLESEKLFF
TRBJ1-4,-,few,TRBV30,TGTGCCTGGAGCTGGGTGAATAATGAAAAACTGTTTTTT,CAWSWVNNEKLFF
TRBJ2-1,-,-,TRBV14,TGTGCCAGCAGCCCATACCAGGGAAGGGTGGACAATGAGCAGTTCTTC,CASSPYQGRVDNEQFF
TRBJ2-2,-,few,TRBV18,TGTGCCGGCTCGGGCACGGACACCGGGGAGCTGTTTTTT,CAGSGTDTGELFF
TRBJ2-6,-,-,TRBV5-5,TGTGCCAGCAGCATCCTACAGGGCTCTGGGGCCAACGTCCTGACTTTC,CASSILQGSGANVLTF
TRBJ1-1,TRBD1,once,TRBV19,TGTGCCAGTAGTACCGACAGGGGCTTTAACACTGAAGCTTTCTTT,CASSTDRGFNTEAFF
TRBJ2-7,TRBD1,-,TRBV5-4,TGTGCCAGCAGCTTGACAGGGGGCAATGAGCAGTACTTC,CASSLTGGNEQYF
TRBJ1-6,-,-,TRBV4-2,TGTGCCAGCAGCCAAGACCAACCACAGAATTCACCCCTCCACTTT,CASSQDQPQNSPLHF
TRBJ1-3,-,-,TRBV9,TGTGCCAGCAGCGTAGGGGGACAAGGAAACACCATATATTTT,CASSVGGQGNTIYF
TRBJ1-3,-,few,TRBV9,TGTGCCAGCAGGTCCCGGGGGGACACCATATATTTT,CASRSRGDTIYF
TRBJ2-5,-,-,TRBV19,TGTGCCAGTAGTATAGGAGGGGAGACCCAGTACTTC,CASSIGGETQYF
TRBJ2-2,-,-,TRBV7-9,TGTGCCAGCAGCTTGTCAGGGGAGCTGTTTTTT,CASSLSGELFF
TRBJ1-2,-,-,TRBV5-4,TGTGCCAGCTGCCCCGGTGGGGGGGGGCTTGACTATGGCTACACCTTC,CASCPGGGGLDYGYTF
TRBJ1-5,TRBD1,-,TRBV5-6,TGTGCCAGCAGCTCCGGGACAGGGGCTAGCAATCAGCCCCAGCATTTT,CASSSGTGASNQPQHF
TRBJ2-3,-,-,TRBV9,TGTGCCAGCAGCGGTAAGAGGGGTGCAGATACGCAGTATTTT,CASSGKRGADTQYF
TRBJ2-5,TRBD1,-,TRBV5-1,TGCGCCAGCAGCCGGACAGGGTTAAGCGAGACCCAGTACTTC,CASSRTGLSETQYF